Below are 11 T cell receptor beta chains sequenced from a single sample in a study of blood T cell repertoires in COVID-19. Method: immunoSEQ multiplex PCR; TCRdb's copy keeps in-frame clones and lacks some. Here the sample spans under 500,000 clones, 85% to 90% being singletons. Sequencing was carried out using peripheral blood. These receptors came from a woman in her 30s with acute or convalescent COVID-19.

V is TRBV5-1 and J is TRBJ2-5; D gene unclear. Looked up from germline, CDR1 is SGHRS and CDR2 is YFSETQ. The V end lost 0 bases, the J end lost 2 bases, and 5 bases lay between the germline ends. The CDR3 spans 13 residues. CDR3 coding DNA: TGCGCCAGCAGCTTGGGAGATCAAGAGACCCAGTACTTC. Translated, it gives CASSLGDQETQYF.

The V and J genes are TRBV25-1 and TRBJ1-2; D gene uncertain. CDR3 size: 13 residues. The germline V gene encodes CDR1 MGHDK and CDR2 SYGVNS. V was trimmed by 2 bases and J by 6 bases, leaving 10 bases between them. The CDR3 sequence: CASSEMGGHGYTF. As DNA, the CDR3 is TGTGCCAGCAGTGAAATGGGTGGGCATGGCTACACCTTC.

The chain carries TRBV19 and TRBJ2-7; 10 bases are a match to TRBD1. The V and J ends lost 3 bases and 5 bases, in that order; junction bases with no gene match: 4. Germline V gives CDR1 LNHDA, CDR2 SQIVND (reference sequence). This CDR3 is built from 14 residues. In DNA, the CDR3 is TGTGCCAGTAGTATCAGACAGGGGGCCAACGAGCAGTACTTC. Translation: CASSIRQGANEQYF.

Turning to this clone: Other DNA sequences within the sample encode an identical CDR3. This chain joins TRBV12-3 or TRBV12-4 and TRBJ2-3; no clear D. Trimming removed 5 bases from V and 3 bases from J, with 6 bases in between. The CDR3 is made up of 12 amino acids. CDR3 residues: CASSPGTDTQYF. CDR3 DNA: TGTGCCAGCAGTCCCGGGACAGATACGCAGTATTTT.

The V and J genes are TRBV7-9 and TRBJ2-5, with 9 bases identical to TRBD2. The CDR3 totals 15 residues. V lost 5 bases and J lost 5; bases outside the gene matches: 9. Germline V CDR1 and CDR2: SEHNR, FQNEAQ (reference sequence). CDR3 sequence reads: CASSPSLAGLETQYF. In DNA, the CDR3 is TGTGCCAGCAGCCCCTCCCTAGCGGGGTTGGAGACCCAGTACTTC.

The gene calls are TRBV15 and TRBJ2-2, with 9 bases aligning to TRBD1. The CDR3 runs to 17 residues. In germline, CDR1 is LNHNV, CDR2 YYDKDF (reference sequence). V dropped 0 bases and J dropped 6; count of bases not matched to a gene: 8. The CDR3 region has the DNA TGTGCCACCAGCAGAGACAACAGGGGGCGAGGTTCCGGGGAGCTGTTTTTT. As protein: CATSRDNRGRGSGELFF.

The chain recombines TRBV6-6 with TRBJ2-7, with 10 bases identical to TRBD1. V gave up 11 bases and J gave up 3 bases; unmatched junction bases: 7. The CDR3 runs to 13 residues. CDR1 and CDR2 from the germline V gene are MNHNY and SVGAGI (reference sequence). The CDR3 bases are TGTGCCTGCCGGACAGGGGGATTCTACGAGCAGTACTTC. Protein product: CACRTGGFYEQYF.

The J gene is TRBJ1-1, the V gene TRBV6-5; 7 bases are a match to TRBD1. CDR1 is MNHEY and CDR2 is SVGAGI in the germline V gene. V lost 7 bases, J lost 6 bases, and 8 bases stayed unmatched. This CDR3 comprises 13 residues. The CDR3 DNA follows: TGTGCCAGCAACCCAAATAGGGGGCCTGAAGCTTTCTTT. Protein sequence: CASNPNRGPEAFF.

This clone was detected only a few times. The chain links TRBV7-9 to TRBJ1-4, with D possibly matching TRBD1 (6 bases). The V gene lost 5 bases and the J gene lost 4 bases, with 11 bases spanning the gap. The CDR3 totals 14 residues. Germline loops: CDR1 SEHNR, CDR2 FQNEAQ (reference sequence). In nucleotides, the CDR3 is TGTGCCAGCAGCGCGACAGGCTATAATGAAAAACTGTTTTTT. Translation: CASSATGYNEKLFF.

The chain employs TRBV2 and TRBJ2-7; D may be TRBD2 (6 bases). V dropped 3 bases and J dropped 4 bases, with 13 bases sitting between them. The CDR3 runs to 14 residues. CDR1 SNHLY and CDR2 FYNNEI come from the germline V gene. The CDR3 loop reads CASSERRGGYEQYF. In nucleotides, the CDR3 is TGTGCCAGCAGTGAGCGGCGGGGCGGGTACGAGCAGTACTTC.

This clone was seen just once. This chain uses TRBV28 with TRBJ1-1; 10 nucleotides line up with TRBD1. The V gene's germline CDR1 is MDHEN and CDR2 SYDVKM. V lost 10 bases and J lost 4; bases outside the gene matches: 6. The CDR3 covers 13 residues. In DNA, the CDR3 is TGTGCCACTCGGGACAGGGGAGGCACTGAAGCTTTCTTT. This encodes CATRDRGGTEAFF.